These 3 T cell receptor beta chains originate from one sample sequenced in a study of graft-versus-host responses after intestinal transplantation. These TCRs are of unknown antigen specificity. TCRdb keeps only in-frame clones here, not all; method: immunoSEQ multiplex PCR. Altogether over 85,000 clones are present, just under 95% being singletons, with the ten largest covering about 0.51%. Specimen: unstimulated CD8+ T cells sorted from spleen or lymph node cells, collected before intestinal transplant. The receptors stem from a human donor who received an intestinal transplant.

The sample holds one count of this clone. The chain couples TRBV13 to TRBJ2-6; D is unclear. The CDR3 is made up of 13 amino acids. Per the germline V gene, CDR1 is PRHDT and CDR2 is FYEKMQ (reference sequence). Trimming removed 1 base from V and 5 bases from J, with 3 bases in between. CDR3 bases: TGTGCCAGCAGCTTAGCGAGGGCCAACGTCCTGACTTTC. Translating it yields CASSLARANVLTF.

This sequence joins TRBV29-1 and TRBJ2-5; TRBD1 aligns across 7 bases. This CDR3 is 15 amino acids long. CDR1 is SQVTM and CDR2 is ANQGSEA in the germline V gene. V dropped 3 bases and J dropped 1; count of bases not matched to a gene: 8. The CDR3 DNA reads as TGCAGCGTTGAGGGGACAGCCAGACTCCAAGAGACCCAGTACTTC. Its protein product is CSVEGTARLQETQYF.

CDR3 loop: CASSKGGSSYGYTF. The CDR3, as DNA: TGTGCCAGTAGTAAGGGAGGCAGCTCCTATGGCTACACCTTC. The rearrangement uses TRBV19 and TRBJ1-2; D is uncertain. The germline gives CDR1 LNHDA, CDR2 SQIVND (reference sequence). The CDR3 covers 14 residues. V was clipped by 4 bases and J by 4 bases, with 13 bases between them.